The clone carrying this T cell receptor beta chain was detected a few times. Its target is unknown. The record originates from a study of glioma-infiltrating T cells. Study-wide findings and caveats: Above-expected tissue-blood divergence occurred in all gliomas, most in low-grade ones.

Using RNA template, CDR3s of TCR alpha and beta were amplified with iRepertoire arm-PCR. Input was roughly 100-450 ng of tissue mRNA or PBMC total RNA. Using its own MiXCR run on the multiplex PCR reads, TCRdb lists one record per CDR3 protein. The sample yields about 130,000 distinct CDR3 sequences, under 25% seen once. This CDR3 contains 14 residues. V lost 3 bases to trimming and J lost 12 bases, with 18 bases between them. From germline, CDR1 is SGHTA and CDR2 FQGNSA. Specimen: glioma tissue, nonneoplastic brain tissue, or PBMCs (not recorded which). The receptor was derived from a human donor with low-grade glioma or glioblastoma, undergoing nonglioma brain surgery, or in good health (not recorded which). This chain links TRBV7-2 with TRBJ1-5, with a tentative D call TRBD1 (5 bases). CDR3 coding DNA: TGTGCCAGCAGCTTTAGGGCAGGGAGTGATCTCCAGCATTTT. Translation gives CASSFRAGSDLQHF.